The 13 T cell receptor beta chains below all came from one sample that was sequenced in a study of blood T cells in healthy people across ages (dated by TCRdb to between 2014 and 2017). Library preparation employed 5' RACE. The sequencer listed for this sample is Illumina HiSeq 2500. The second PCR ran for roughly 7 to 12 cycles and used a J-beta primer mix along with a sample-barcoded 5' primer. The public sequencing data were trimmed at Q25 with fastp and processed into clonotypes with MiXCR by TCRdb, which kept only in-frame beta chains. Rows are unified per CDR3 protein, each entry keeping the most common DNA and genes. In all, the sample holds 1.2 million to 1.5 million distinct CDR3 sequences, and around 39% of those were seen once. Approximately 7.9% of the sample is taken by the ten largest. Sequenced sample: blood. All receptors come from a young woman in good health.

The V gene is TRBV12-3 or TRBV12-4, the J gene TRBJ2-5, with D possibly being TRBD1 (6 bases). The CDR3 contains 13 residues. Trimming removed 5 bases at V and 5 bases at J, with 12 bases between. This CDR3 is CASSDQGWETQYF. The CDR3 region has the DNA TGTGCCAGCAGTGATCAGGGGTGGGAGACCCAGTACTTC.

The chain has TRBV20-1 and TRBJ2-7; a possible D gene is TRBD2 (5 bases). The CDR3 runs 15 residues. The germline V gene has CDR1 DFQATT and CDR2 SNEGSKA (reference sequence). Trimming removed 1 base from V and 6 bases from J, with 19 bases in between. The CDR3: CSARGRLWTGSEQYF. In DNA form, the CDR3 reads TGCAGTGCTAGAGGGAGGCTTTGGACGGGATCCGAGCAGTACTTC.

The chain recombines TRBV12-3 or TRBV12-4 with TRBJ2-5; TRBD2 matches at 7 bases. The CDR3 length is 14 residues. J gave up 11 bases and V 6 bases, and 15 bases lay outside the gene matches. The DNA for the CDR3 is TGTGCCAGCAGACCTACTAGCGCCGGCAATGAGCAGTACTTC. Translation: CASRPTSAGNEQYF.

The sample holds many counts of this clonotype. V is TRBV7-2 and J is TRBJ2-1; TRBD2 matches at 12 bases. The V segment lost 2 bases and the J segment 2 bases; nucleotides outside the gene matches: 1. This CDR3 region has 16 residues. Germline CDR1 reads SGHTA; CDR2 reads FQGNSA. CDR3 region: CASSLRLAGAYNEQFF. The CDR3 nucleotides are TGTGCCAGCAGCTTACGACTAGCGGGGGCCTACAATGAGCAGTTCTTC.

This clonotype turned up a few times. The V and J genes are TRBV28 and TRBJ2-5; TRBD2 aligns across 11 bases. The CDR3 sequence is 17 residues long. Unmatched junction bases numbered 13, after V lost 5 bases and J lost 5 bases. The germline gives CDR1 MDHEN, CDR2 SYDVKM. The DNA for the CDR3 is TGTGCCAGCAGTACCCTCCCCGGGACTAGCGGATCCGAGACCCAGTACTTC. Protein sequence: CASSTLPGTSGSETQYF.

This clonotype was seen a few times. V and J are TRBV6-1 and TRBJ2-5; D possibly corresponds to TRBD2 (5 bases). Germline CDR1 and CDR2: MNHNS and SASEGT. This CDR3 contains 13 residues. The V end was cut by 3 bases, the J end by 4 bases, with 9 bases between. CDR3 DNA: TGTGCCAGCAGTGAGGAGAGGGCAGAGACCCAGTACTTC. This gives the protein CASSEERAETQYF.

This chain connects TRBV5-1 to TRBJ2-1; 7 bases line up with TRBD2. The V gene end was trimmed by 2 bases and the J gene end by 2 bases; junction bases not matched to a gene: 10. CDR3 length: 17 amino acids. In germline, CDR1 is SGHRS, CDR2 YFSETQ. The CDR3 nucleotides read TGCGCCAGCAGCTTACCAACCGGGACTAATCCCTACAATGAGCAGTTCTTC. It encodes CASSLPTGTNPYNEQFF.

Details on this clonotype: Compared with germline, one end of the junction differs, possibly owing to a read error. V and J are TRBV9 and TRBJ1-6, with D uncertain. From germline, CDR1 is SGDLS and CDR2 YYNGEE. The CDR3 has 16 residues. CDR3 region: CASSVDYSNYSSPLHF. The DNA for the CDR3 is TGTGCCAGCAGCGTTGATTACAGTAACTATAGTTCACCCCTCCACTTT. Drawing the rest from reference TRBV9 and TRBJ1-6, the complete variable domain is DSGVTQTPKHLITATGQRVTLRCSPRSGDLSVYWYQQSLDQGLQFLIQYYNGEERAKGNILERFSAQQFPDLHSELNLSSLELGDSALYFCASSVDYSNYSSPLHFGNGTRLTVT.

There are a few counts of this clonotype. V is TRBV27 and J is TRBJ2-5; 8 bases agree with TRBD2. V dropped 4 bases and J dropped 3; count of bases not matched to a gene: 10. This CDR3 is 16 amino acids long. Germline CDR1 reads MNHEY; CDR2 reads SMNVEV (reference sequence). This CDR3 is CASSYTAGTREETQYF. The CDR3 nucleotides are TGTGCCAGCAGTTACACCGCCGGGACTAGAGAAGAGACCCAGTACTTC.

This clonotype was counted only a few times. CDR3 DNA sequence: TGTGCCAGCAGATACCAGGGGGCGCCTGGGGAGACCCAGTACTTC. It encodes CASRYQGAPGETQYF. V gene TRBV12-3 or TRBV12-4 combines with J gene TRBJ2-5; 8 bases fit TRBD1. The CDR3 has 15 residues. V gave up 6 bases and J gave up 5 bases; unmatched junction bases: 11.

This rearrangement joins TRBV12-5 to TRBJ2-5; D gene uncertain. V shed 2 bases and J shed 5 bases, with 12 bases lying between them. This CDR3 has 14 residues. The V gene's germline CDR1 is LGHNT and CDR2 FRNRAP. This CDR3 is CASGLPPMGETQYF. CDR3 nucleotide sequence: TGTGCTAGTGGTTTGCCTCCGATGGGGGAGACCCAGTACTTC.

The chain recombines TRBV2 with TRBJ2-7; no reliable D call. Trimming removed 4 bases at V and 0 bases at J, with 10 bases between. The CDR3 sequence is 14 residues long. Germline V lookup: CDR1 SNHLY, CDR2 FYNNEI. CDR3 region: CASSGNYASYEQYF. CDR3 bases: TGTGCCAGCAGTGGTAACTATGCCTCCTACGAGCAGTACTTC.

This rearrangement joins TRBV12-3 or TRBV12-4 to TRBJ2-1; the D is unclear. This CDR3 has 13 residues. Trimming cost V 3 bases and J 7 bases, with 10 bases left between them. As DNA, the CDR3 is TGTGCCAGCAGTTTTGTGAACCGAAATGAGCAGTTCTTC. Its protein product is CASSFVNRNEQFF.